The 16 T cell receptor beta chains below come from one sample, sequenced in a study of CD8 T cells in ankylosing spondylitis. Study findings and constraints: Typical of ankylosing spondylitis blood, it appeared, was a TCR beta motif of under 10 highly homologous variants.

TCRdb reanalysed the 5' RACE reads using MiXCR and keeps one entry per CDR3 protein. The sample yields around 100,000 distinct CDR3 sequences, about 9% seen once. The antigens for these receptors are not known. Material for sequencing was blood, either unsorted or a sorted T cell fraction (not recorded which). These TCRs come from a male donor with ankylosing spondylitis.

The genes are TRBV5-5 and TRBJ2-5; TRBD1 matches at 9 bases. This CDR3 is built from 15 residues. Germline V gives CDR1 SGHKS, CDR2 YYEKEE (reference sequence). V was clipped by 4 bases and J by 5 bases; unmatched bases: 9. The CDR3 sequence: CASSPGTGTGETQYF. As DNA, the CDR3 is TGTGCCAGCAGCCCCGGGACAGGGACTGGGGAGACCCAGTACTTC.

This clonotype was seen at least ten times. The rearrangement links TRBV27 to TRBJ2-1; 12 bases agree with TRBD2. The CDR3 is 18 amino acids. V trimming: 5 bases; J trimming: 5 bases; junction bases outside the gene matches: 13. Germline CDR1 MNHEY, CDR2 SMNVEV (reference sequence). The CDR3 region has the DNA TGTGCCAGCAGTCCGATACTGGCTAGCGGGAGGGAAGACAATGAGCAGTTCTTC. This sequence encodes CASSPILASGREDNEQFF.

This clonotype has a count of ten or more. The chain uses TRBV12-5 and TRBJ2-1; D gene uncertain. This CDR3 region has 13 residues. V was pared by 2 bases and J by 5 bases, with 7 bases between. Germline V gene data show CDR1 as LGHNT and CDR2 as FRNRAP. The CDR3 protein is CASGLPENNEQFF. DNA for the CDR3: TGTGCTAGTGGTTTGCCCGAAAACAATGAGCAGTTCTTC.

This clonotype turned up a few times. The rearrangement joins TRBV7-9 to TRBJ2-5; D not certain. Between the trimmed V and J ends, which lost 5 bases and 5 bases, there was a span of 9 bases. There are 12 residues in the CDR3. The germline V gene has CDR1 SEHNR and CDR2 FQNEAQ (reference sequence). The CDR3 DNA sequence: TGTGCCAGCAGCCCTATGGTCGAGACCCAGTACTTC. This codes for CASSPMVETQYF. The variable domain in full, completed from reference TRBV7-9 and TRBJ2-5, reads DTGVSQNPRHKITKRGQNVTFRCDPISEHNRLYWYRQTLGQGPEFLTYFQNEAQLEKSRLLSDRFSAERPKGSFSTLEIQRTEQGDSAMYLCASSPMVETQYFGPGTRLLVL.

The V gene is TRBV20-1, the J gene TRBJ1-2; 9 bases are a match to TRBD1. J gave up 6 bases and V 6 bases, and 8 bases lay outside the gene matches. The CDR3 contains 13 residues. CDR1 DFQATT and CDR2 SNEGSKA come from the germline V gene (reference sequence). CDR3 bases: TGCAGTGCGCGGTCGGGACAGGGTAATGGCTACACCTTC. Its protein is CSARSGQGNGYTF.

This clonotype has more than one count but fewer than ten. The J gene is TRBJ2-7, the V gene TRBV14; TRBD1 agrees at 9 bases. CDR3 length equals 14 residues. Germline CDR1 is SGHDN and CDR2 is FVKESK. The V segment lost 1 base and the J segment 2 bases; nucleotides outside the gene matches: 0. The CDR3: CASSQGQGAYEQYV. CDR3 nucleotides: TGTGCCAGCAGCCAAGGACAGGGGGCCTACGAGCAGTACGTC.

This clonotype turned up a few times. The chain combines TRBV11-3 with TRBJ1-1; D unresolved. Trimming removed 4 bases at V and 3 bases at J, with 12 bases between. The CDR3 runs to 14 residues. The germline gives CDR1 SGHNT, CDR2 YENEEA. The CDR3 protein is CASSSSQRDTEAFF. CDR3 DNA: TGTGCCAGCAGCTCTAGTCAGAGGGACACTGAAGCTTTCTTT.

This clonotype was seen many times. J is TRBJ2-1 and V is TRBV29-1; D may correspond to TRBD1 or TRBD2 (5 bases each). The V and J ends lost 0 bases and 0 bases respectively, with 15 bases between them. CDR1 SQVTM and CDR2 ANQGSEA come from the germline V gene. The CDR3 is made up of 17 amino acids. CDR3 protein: CSVEDRLSRGSYNEQFF. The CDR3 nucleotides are TGCAGCGTTGAAGACCGACTATCTAGGGGCTCCTACAATGAGCAGTTCTTC.

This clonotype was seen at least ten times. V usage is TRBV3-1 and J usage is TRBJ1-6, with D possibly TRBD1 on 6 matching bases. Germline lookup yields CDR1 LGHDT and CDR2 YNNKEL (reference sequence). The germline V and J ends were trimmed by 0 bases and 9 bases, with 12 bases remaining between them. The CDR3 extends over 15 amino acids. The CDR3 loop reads CASSQEGGRVSPLHF. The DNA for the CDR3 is TGTGCCAGCAGCCAAGAAGGGGGTAGGGTTTCACCCCTCCACTTT. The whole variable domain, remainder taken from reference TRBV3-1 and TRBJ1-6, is DTAVSQTPKYLVTQMGNDKSIKCEQNLGHDTMYWYKQDSKKFLKIMFSYNNKELIINETVPNRFSPKSPDKAHLNLHINSLELGDSAVYFCASSQEGGRVSPLHFGNGTRLTVT.

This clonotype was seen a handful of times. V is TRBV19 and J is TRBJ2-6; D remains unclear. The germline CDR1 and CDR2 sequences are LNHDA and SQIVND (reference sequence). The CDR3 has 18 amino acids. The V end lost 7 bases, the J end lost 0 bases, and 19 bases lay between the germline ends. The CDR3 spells CASTNILDVGSGANVLTF. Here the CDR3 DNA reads TGTGCCAGTACCAACATTTTGGACGTTGGCTCTGGGGCCAACGTCCTGACTTTC.

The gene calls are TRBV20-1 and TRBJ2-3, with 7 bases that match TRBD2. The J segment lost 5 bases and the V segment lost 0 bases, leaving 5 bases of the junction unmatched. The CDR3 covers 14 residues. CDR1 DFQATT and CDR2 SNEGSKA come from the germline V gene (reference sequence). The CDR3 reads CSARDGGREDTQYF. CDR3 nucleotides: TGCAGTGCTAGAGATGGAGGGAGGGAAGATACGCAGTATTTT.

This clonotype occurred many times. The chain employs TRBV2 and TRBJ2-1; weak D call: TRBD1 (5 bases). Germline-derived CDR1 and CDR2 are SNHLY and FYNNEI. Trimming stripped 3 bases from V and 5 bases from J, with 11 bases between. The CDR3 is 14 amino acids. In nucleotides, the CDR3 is TGTGCCAGCAGTGACGAGACAGCTGACAATGAGCAGTTCTTC. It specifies CASSDETADNEQFF.

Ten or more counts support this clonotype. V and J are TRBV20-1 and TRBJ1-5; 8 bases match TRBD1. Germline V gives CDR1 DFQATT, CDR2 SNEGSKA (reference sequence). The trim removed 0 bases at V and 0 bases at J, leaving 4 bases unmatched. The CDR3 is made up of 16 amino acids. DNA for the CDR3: TGCAGTGCTAGAGATGACGGGACAGGTAGCAATCAGCCCCAGCATTTT. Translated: CSARDDGTGSNQPQHF.

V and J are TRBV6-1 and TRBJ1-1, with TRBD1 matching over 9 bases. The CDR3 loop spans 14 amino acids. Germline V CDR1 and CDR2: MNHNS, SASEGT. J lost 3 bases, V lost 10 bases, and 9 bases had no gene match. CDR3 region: CAITGTGMDTEAFF. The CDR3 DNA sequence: TGTGCCATAACCGGGACAGGGATGGACACTGAAGCTTTCTTT.

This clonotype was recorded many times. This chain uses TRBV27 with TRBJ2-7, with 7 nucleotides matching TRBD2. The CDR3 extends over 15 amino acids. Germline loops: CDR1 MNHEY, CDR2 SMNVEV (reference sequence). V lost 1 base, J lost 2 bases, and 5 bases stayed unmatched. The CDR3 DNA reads TGTGCCAGCAGTTTATACGGGACTACTACCTACGAGCAGTACTTC. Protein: CASSLYGTTTYEQYF.

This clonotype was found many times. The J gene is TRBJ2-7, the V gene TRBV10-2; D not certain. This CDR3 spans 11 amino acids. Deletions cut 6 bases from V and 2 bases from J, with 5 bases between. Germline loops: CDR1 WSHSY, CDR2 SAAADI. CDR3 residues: CASSPTYEQYF. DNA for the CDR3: TGCGCCAGCAGCCCCACCTACGAGCAGTACTTC.